This T cell receptor (beta chain) was obtained from a study of blood T cell repertoires in COVID-19. On the study more broadly: Researchers got acute and convalescent COVID-19 samples from the United States, Italy and Spain. The cDNA or gDNA used as material had been derived from T cells, B-cell-depleted T cells, or PBMCs.

Sequenced by immunoSEQ multiplex PCR; TCRdb stores in-frame clones only, minus some. The sample records about 56,000 clones, roughly 90% being singletons. Germline V lookup: CDR1 SEHNR, CDR2 FQNEAQ (reference sequence). Trimming stripped 7 bases from V and 6 bases from J, with 12 bases between. CDR3 length: 13 residues. The sample comprised peripheral blood. The rearrangement uses TRBV7-9 and TRBJ2-2; a weak D match, TRBD1 (6 bases). The clonotype was recovered from a human donor in a cohort sampled during active COVID-19. This CDR3 reads CASTPQGSGELFF. DNA for the CDR3: TGTGCCAGCACCCCACAGGGATCCGGGGAGCTGTTTTTT.